Described below is a single TCR beta chain sequence and its context. What it recognizes is unknown. Mismatch with germline at one junction end may stem from a read error. The CDR3 contains 11 residues. The V gene's germline CDR1 is SEHNR and CDR2 FQNEAQ (reference sequence). This sample stems from a study of OX40 agonist ivuxolimab in advanced cancers. General study findings and limits: Researchers did not establish what antigens the expanded peripheral T cells target.

Prior autoimmune disease or systemic immunosuppression barred patients. Generated by immunoSEQ multiplex PCR, the TCRdb table keeps only in-frame clones and is missing some. The repertoire has around 80,000 clones, around 94% of them found once; the top ten carry around 20%. The material sequenced was CD4+ or CD8+ T cells sorted from blood, taken in a trial of the OX40 agonist ivuxolimab. The source of this sequence is an adult with an advanced solid tumor such as melanoma, head and neck, liver or kidney cancer. The chain employs TRBV7-9 and TRBJ2-7, with 13 bases matching TRBD2. The CDR3 DNA reads as TGTGCCAGCAGCTTCGGGACTAGCGGGGACTTC. It encodes CASSFGTSGDF. Full variable domain (outside the CDR3, taken from reference TRBV7-9 and TRBJ2-7): DTGVSQNPRHKITKRGQNVTFRCDPISEHNRLYWYRQTLGQGPEFLTYFQNEAQLEKSRLLSDRFSAERPKGSFSTLEIQRTEQGDSAMYLCASSFGTSGDFGPGTRLTVT.